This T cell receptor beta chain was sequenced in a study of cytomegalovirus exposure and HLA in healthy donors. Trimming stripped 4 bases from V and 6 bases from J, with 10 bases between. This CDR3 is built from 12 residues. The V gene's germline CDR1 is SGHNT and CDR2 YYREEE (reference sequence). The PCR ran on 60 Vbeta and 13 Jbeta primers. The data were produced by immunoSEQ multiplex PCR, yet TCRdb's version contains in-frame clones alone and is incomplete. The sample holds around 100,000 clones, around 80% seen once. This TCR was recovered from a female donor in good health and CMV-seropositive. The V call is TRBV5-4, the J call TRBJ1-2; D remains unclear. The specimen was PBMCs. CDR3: CASSPSGDGYTF. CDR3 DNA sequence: TGTGCCAGCAGCCCTAGCGGGGATGGCTACACCTTC.